This TCR beta chain appears in the sequencing data of a study of identifying expanded T cells in peripheral blood. Using immunoSEQ multiplex PCR, the repertoire was profiled, and TCRdb retains in-frame clones only, with some absent. This sample yields tens of thousands of clones, of which nearly 90% are seen a single time; under 6.5% belongs to the top ten. Collection occurred without any documented infections or immune events in donors. Study-level results: Differentially abundant clones: roughly 1.2 between replicates, around 17 at two to three weeks, less than 20 at four. Two-week clone count variance significantly increased as total template count grew.

V was clipped by 0 bases and J by 10 bases; unmatched bases: 12. The CDR3 length is 15 residues. The germline V gene has CDR1 SGHRS and CDR2 YFSETQ. Worth noting for this clone: Its antigen is currently unknown.

The specimen sequenced was blood. The TCR sequence derives from a person aged 18-69 years in good health. V and J are TRBV5-1 and TRBJ1-2; TRBD1 aligns across 7 bases. The CDR3 region has the DNA TGCGCCAGCAGCTTGGGTACGGACAGGATACAACCCTACACCTTC. It is translated as CASSLGTDRIQPYTF.